This T cell receptor beta chain was found in a study of T cells expressing NK-cell markers. Whole-study context: Among eight sequenced donors, seven carried HCMV seropositivity while one was seronegative. Regarding the study as a whole: The dominant NKG2C+ clonotypes represented about 1.0-8% of CD8+ T cells in over 5 donors. Four of the donors also had these clonotypes leading their CD3+CD56-NKG2C+ fraction.

TCRdb reprocessed the 5' RACE reads and stores each CDR3 protein as one record, lacking DNA. Recorded for this sample: over 150,000 distinct CDR3 sequences. The germline CDR1 and CDR2 sequences are SEHNR and FQNEAQ (reference sequence). The CDR3 is 16 residues long. Details on this clonotype: What it binds is not known.

Source material: blood T cells: a sorted CD56 or NKG2C T cell subset, CD4+ or CD8+ T cells, or bulk PBMC T cells (not recorded which). This receptor was taken from a man aged 18 to 69 in good health. This chain joins TRBV7-9 and TRBJ2-7. The chain's CDR3 is CASSLIMAQYLHEQYF. The whole variable domain, filled in from reference TRBV7-9 and TRBJ2-7, reads DTGVSQNPRHKITKRGQNVTFRCDPISEHNRLYWYRQTLGQGPEFLTYFQNEAQLEKSRLLSDRFSAERPKGSFSTLEIQRTEQGDSAMYLCASSLIMAQYLHEQYFGPGTRLTVT.